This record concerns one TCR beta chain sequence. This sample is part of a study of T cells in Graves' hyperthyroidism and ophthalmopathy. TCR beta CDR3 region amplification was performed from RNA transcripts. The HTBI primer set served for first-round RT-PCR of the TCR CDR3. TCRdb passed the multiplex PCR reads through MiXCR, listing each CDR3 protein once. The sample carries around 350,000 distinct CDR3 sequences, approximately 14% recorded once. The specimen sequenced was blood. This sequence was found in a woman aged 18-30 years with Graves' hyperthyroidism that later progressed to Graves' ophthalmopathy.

The CDR3 loop reads CASSTSGGETQYF. CDR3 DNA sequence: TGTGCCAGCAGCACCTCAGGCGGGGAGACCCAGTACTTC. V is TRBV16 and J is TRBJ2-5; a weak D match, TRBD2 (5 bases). The CDR3 totals 13 residues. CDR1 and CDR2 from the germline V gene are KGHSY and FQNENV. V shed 5 bases and J shed 5 bases, with 12 bases lying between them.